The 30 T cell receptor beta chains presented below share a single source sample, sequenced in a study of CD8 T cells in ankylosing spondylitis. TCRdb recomputed calls from the 5' RACE reads with MiXCR, one row per CDR3 protein. The sample holds 180,000 or so distinct CDR3 sequences, under 14% seen once. The sequenced sample consisted of blood, either unsorted or a sorted T cell fraction (not recorded which). These receptors were taken from a male donor with ankylosing spondylitis or in good health (not recorded which).

A few counts support this clonotype. The chain has TRBV20-1 and TRBJ2-5, with 14 bases identical to TRBD2. The CDR3 has 16 residues. Looked up from germline, CDR1 is DFQATT and CDR2 is SNEGSKA (reference sequence). Losses at the gene ends were 2 bases for V and 4 bases for J; bases not matched to a gene: 6. The CDR3 bases are TGCAGTGCTAGAAGCCCGACTAGCGGGGGGGCAGAGACCCAGTACTTC. Protein: CSARSPTSGGAETQYF.

This clonotype was seen many times. The chain is built from TRBV10-3 and TRBJ2-7, with 7 bases matching TRBD2. CDR1 and CDR2 (germline): ENHRY, SYGVKD. Trimming took 0 bases from V and 3 from J; bases not matched to a gene: 5. There are 15 residues in the CDR3. The CDR3, as DNA: TGTGCCATCAGTGAGTCGGGACTACCCTACTACGAGCAGTACTTC. It is translated as CAISESGLPYYEQYF.

This clonotype has a count of ten or more. The chain employs TRBV28 and TRBJ1-4, with D uncertain. V shed 6 bases and J shed 2 bases, with 19 bases lying between them. CDR1 MDHEN and CDR2 SYDVKM come from the germline V gene. The CDR3 runs 17 residues. CDR3 coding DNA: TGTGCCAGCAGCCCGTTGAGTAAGGTTAGGACTAATGAAAAACTGTTTTTT. As protein: CASSPLSKVRTNEKLFF. Complete variable domain (other parts from reference TRBV28 and TRBJ1-4): DVKVTQSSRYLVKRTGEKVFLECVQDMDHENMFWYRQDPGLGLRLIYFSYDVKMKEKGDIPEGYSVSREKKERFSLILESASTNQTSMYLCASSPLSKVRTNEKLFFGSGTQLSVL.

On this clonotype: A much larger clone lies one base from this, so it may be a read error. This chain connects TRBV5-6 to TRBJ1-1, with 7 bases that match TRBD1. Germline assignment: CDR1 SGHDT and CDR2 YYEEEE. CDR3 length: 12 amino acids. CDR3 loop: CTSSFSGTEAFF. In DNA form, the CDR3 reads TGTACCAGCAGCTTCTCCGGGACAGAGGCTTTCTTT.

The J gene is TRBJ1-1, the V gene TRBV29-1; 9 positions agree with TRBD1. Germline V gene data show CDR1 as SQVTM and CDR2 as ANQGSEA. V was clipped by 4 bases and J by 5 bases; unmatched bases: 11. This CDR3 has 15 residues. The CDR3 sequence: CSVGTGALRGTEAFF. The CDR3 DNA reads as TGCAGCGTTGGGACAGGGGCCCTACGGGGGACTGAAGCTTTCTTT. The full variable domain, rest sourced from reference TRBV29-1 and TRBJ1-1, is SAVISQKPSRDICQRGTSLTIQCQVDSQVTMMFWYRQQPGQSLTLIATANQGSEATYESGFVIDKFPISRPNLTFSTLTVSNMSPEDSSIYLCSVGTGALRGTEAFFGQGTRLTVV.

This clonotype showed up many times. V usage is TRBV3-1 and J usage is TRBJ2-7; the D is unclear. This CDR3 is built from 14 residues. Trimming pared 0 bases from V and 2 bases from J, leaving 8 bases between. Germline CDR1 LGHDT, CDR2 YNNKEL (reference sequence). As DNA, the CDR3 is TGTGCCAGCAGCCAAGATCCGGAAACCTACGAGCAGTACTTC. Protein product: CASSQDPETYEQYF.

This clonotype was found a few times. The genes are TRBV27 and TRBJ2-7; TRBD2 agrees at 8 bases. The V gene end was trimmed by 7 bases and the J gene end by 4 bases; junction bases not matched to a gene: 3. The CDR3 spans 12 residues. Germline CDR1 MNHEY, CDR2 SMNVEV (reference sequence). The CDR3: CASMGLGYEQYF. The CDR3 region has the DNA TGTGCCAGCATGGGACTAGGTTACGAGCAGTACTTC.

This clonotype appeared many times. V usage is TRBV6-1 and J usage is TRBJ1-5; D unresolved. Germline V CDR1 and CDR2: MNHNS, SASEGT. Trimming pared 3 bases from V and 4 bases from J, leaving 10 bases between. This CDR3 has 14 amino acids. CDR3 in DNA: TGTGCCAGCAGTGAGGGAGGTCGGAATCAGCCCCAGCATTTT. This translates into CASSEGGRNQPQHF.

The sample holds many counts of this clonotype. This chain uses TRBV5-1 with TRBJ2-3; D is unresolved. There are 15 residues in the CDR3. The ends were cut back, 0 bases at V and 1 base at J, with 9 bases in the middle. Germline-derived CDR1 and CDR2 are SGHRS and YFSETQ. CDR3 nucleotides: TGCGCCAGCAGCTTGGGCTCAACTCGCACAGATACGCAGTATTTT. Translating it yields CASSLGSTRTDTQYF.

This clonotype was found many times. This chain joins TRBV29-1 and TRBJ1-1, with D perhaps matching TRBD1 (5 bases). Germline V CDR1 and CDR2: SQVTM, ANQGSEA. The CDR3 contains 15 residues. Trimming pared 2 bases from V and 0 bases from J, leaving 13 bases between. CDR3 sequence (DNA): TGCAGCGTTGAACCTCCAGGGATGATGAACACTGAAGCTTTCTTT. It specifies CSVEPPGMMNTEAFF.

The chain is built from TRBV18 and TRBJ1-1; D call uncertain. CDR3 length: 14 amino acids. CDR1 is KGHSH and CDR2 is LQKENI in the germline V gene. V was shortened by 10 bases and J by 3 bases, with 18 bases between the two germline ends. The CDR3 DNA is TGTGCCACCCGTACGGGTCGGAGGGACACTGAAGCTTTCTTT. Translating gives CATRTGRRDTEAFF.

The chain carries TRBV20-1 and TRBJ1-6; weak D call: TRBD1 (6 bases). The CDR3 runs to 14 residues. Trimming removed 4 bases from V and 9 bases from J, with 16 bases in between. From germline, CDR1 is DFQATT and CDR2 SNEGSKA (reference sequence). The CDR3 DNA reads as TGCAGTGCTATCTCACAGGGTAGGGTTTCACCCCTCCACTTT. Protein: CSAISQGRVSPLHF.

This chain links TRBV7-2 with TRBJ2-3; weak D call: TRBD2 (5 bases). Trimming cost V 0 bases and J 6 bases, with 13 bases left between them. The germline V gene encodes CDR1 SGHTA and CDR2 FQGNSA. This CDR3 is built from 15 residues. CDR3 bases: TGTGCCAGCAGCTTAGCGCCTCGCGGGTTCGATACGCAGTATTTT. Encoded protein: CASSLAPRGFDTQYF. The whole variable domain, filled in from reference TRBV7-2 and TRBJ2-3, reads GAGVSQSPSNKVTEKGKDVELRCDPISGHTALYWYRQSLGQGLEFLIYFQGNSAPDKSGLPSDRFSAERTGGSVSTLTIQRTQQEDSAVYLCASSLAPRGFDTQYFGPGTRLTVL.

Ten or more counts support this clonotype. The V gene is TRBV7-9, the J gene TRBJ2-1, with 11 positions matching TRBD2. The CDR3 runs 15 residues. After removal of 5 bases from V and 5 bases from J, the junction contained 5 bases not matched to a gene. Germline V lookup: CDR1 SEHNR, CDR2 FQNEAQ (reference sequence). CDR3 sequence: CASSPGLAEHNEQFF. In DNA, the CDR3 is TGTGCCAGCAGCCCGGGACTAGCGGAACACAATGAGCAGTTCTTC.

This clonotype was counted at least ten times. The chain has TRBV5-1 and TRBJ2-5; D is unresolved. Germline CDR1 and CDR2: SGHRS and YFSETQ. The CDR3 is 14 residues long. With 4 bases removed from V and 5 bases from J, the gap between germline ends came to 15 bases. In DNA form, the CDR3 reads TGCGCCAGCAGCGGTCCCGGGTCTACTGAGACCCAGTACTTC. Amino acids: CASSGPGSTETQYF.

The chain has TRBV7-9 and TRBJ1-4; D unclear. The CDR3 consists of 13 residues. V was trimmed by 5 bases and J by 10 bases, leaving 14 bases between them. CDR1 is SEHNR, CDR2 FQNEAQ, per germline (reference sequence). This CDR3 reads CASSGDGLGKLFF. CDR3 sequence (DNA): TGTGCCAGCAGCGGAGACGGTTTGGGAAAACTGTTTTTT.

The chain uses TRBV14 and TRBJ2-1; D gene uncertain. The germline CDR1 and CDR2 sequences are SGHDN and FVKESK. The CDR3 runs to 14 residues. Trimming removed 0 bases at V and 7 bases at J, with 10 bases between. In DNA, the CDR3 is TGTGCCAGCAGCCAAGATCCCCAGTCTAATGAGCAGTTCTTC. This sequence encodes CASSQDPQSNEQFF.

This clonotype was seen ten or more times. The CDR3 loop reads CASSSRTPPNTGELFF. The CDR3 DNA is TGTGCCAGCAGCTCCCGGACTCCCCCGAACACCGGGGAGCTGTTTTTT. The chain is built from TRBV27 and TRBJ2-2; possibly TRBD2 for D (5 bases). Germline values: CDR1 MNHEY, CDR2 SMNVEV (reference sequence). CDR3 size: 16 residues. V lost 6 bases, J lost 0 bases, and 14 bases lay in between.

This clonotype was observed many times. Here the CDR3 reads CSGGREETQYF. As DNA, the CDR3 is TGCAGTGGGGGGAGGGAAGAGACCCAGTACTTC. The chain carries TRBV20-1 and TRBJ2-5, with 7 bases aligning to TRBD2. CDR1 is DFQATT and CDR2 is SNEGSKA in the germline V gene (reference sequence). With 7 bases clipped from V and 3 bases from J, the junction kept 2 bases outside the gene matches. The CDR3 spans 11 residues.

V usage is TRBV7-2 and J usage is TRBJ2-1, with D unresolved. Trimming removed 1 base at V and 9 bases at J, with 13 bases between. Germline V gives CDR1 SGHTA, CDR2 FQGNSA. This CDR3 spans 14 amino acids. CDR3 sequence (DNA): TGTGCCAGCAGCTTAGGTTCTGTGAAGGGTGAGCAGTTCTTC. It specifies CASSLGSVKGEQFF.

This clonotype was found many times. This chain links TRBV6-1 with TRBJ1-5, with a tentative D call TRBD1 (5 bases). Germline values: CDR1 MNHNS, CDR2 SASEGT. V lost 9 bases to trimming and J lost 7 bases, with 19 bases between them. The CDR3 loop spans 14 amino acids. The CDR3 region has the DNA TGTGCCAGTACGCTGGGCCTTCAGGGACAGCCCCAGCATTTT. It specifies CASTLGLQGQPQHF.

This clonotype was observed at least ten times. J is TRBJ2-6 and V is TRBV27, with no clear D. The germline V and J ends were trimmed by 7 bases and 4 bases, with 5 bases remaining between them. Germline V CDR1 and CDR2: MNHEY, SMNVEV (reference sequence). The CDR3 covers 12 residues. The CDR3 DNA is TGTGCCAGCAAATTGGGGGCCAACGTCCTGACTTTC. It is translated as CASKLGANVLTF.

The chain couples TRBV20-1 to TRBJ1-1; TRBD1 matches at 9 bases. Germline V gives CDR1 DFQATT, CDR2 SNEGSKA (reference sequence). This CDR3 spans 12 amino acids. J lost 11 bases, V lost 1 base, and 5 bases had no gene match. The CDR3 DNA is TGCAGTGCTAGAGGGGACAGGGAGGGGGCTTTCTTT. This translates into CSARGDREGAFF.

In this sample, this clonotype turned up many times. The V call is TRBV10-3, the J call TRBJ2-7, with D tentatively TRBD2 (5 bases). Germline V gene lookup returns CDR1 ENHRY and CDR2 SYGVKD. This CDR3 has 14 residues. The germline V and J ends were trimmed by 3 bases and 1 base, with 10 bases remaining between them. Written as DNA, the CDR3 is TGTGCCATCAGTGACCGAGCGGTATCCTACGAGCAGTACTTC. Its protein is CAISDRAVSYEQYF.

This clonotype was seen many times. The chain links TRBV5-1 to TRBJ1-1; 9 bases line up with TRBD1. The CDR3 consists of 17 residues. The germline CDR1 and CDR2 sequences are SGHRS and YFSETQ. The ends lost 0 bases at V and 0 bases at J; junction bases unmatched: 6. CDR3 in amino acids: CASSLDAGTGMNTEAFF. The CDR3 DNA follows: TGCGCCAGCAGCTTGGATGCCGGGACAGGGATGAACACTGAAGCTTTCTTT.

In its sample, this clonotype was seen a few times. V is TRBV11-3 and J is TRBJ2-5; 12 bases align to TRBD2. Germline CDR1 reads SGHNT; CDR2 reads YENEEA. Trimming at V came to 6 bases and at J to 0 bases, leaving 5 bases not matched to a gene. This CDR3 spans 16 amino acids. CDR3: CASRLGLAGNQETQYF. The CDR3 nucleotides are TGTGCCAGCAGGCTTGGACTAGCGGGGAACCAAGAGACCCAGTACTTC.

This clonotype has a handful of counts. This chain uses TRBV5-1 with TRBJ2-3; 7 nucleotides line up with TRBD1. From germline, CDR1 is SGHRS and CDR2 YFSETQ. There are 13 residues in the CDR3. J was trimmed by 1 base and V by 4 bases; bases with no gene match: 0. The CDR3 nucleotides read TGCGCCAGCAGCGGACAGGGCACAGATACGCAGTATTTT. This sequence encodes CASSGQGTDTQYF. Drawing the rest from reference TRBV5-1 and TRBJ2-3, the complete variable domain is KAGVTQTPRYLIKTRGQQVTLSCSPISGHRSVSWYQQTPGQGLQFLFEYFSETQRNKGNFPGRFSGRQFSNSRSEMNVSTLELGDSALYLCASSGQGTDTQYFGPGTRLTVL.

This clonotype was found many times. The CDR3 DNA sequence: TGTGCCAGCAGTGTTAGTACCGTGGACACCGGGGAGCTGTTTTTT. Its translation: CASSVSTVDTGELFF. The V call is TRBV2, the J call TRBJ2-2; D unclear. The CDR3 length is 15 residues. V lost 4 bases and J lost 3, with 12 bases in between. From germline, CDR1 is SNHLY and CDR2 FYNNEI.

In its sample, this clonotype was seen many times. The J gene is TRBJ2-2, the V gene TRBV4-1; 7 positions agree with TRBD1. From germline, CDR1 is MGHRA and CDR2 YSYEKL. V was pared by 3 bases and J by 5 bases, with 6 bases of the junction left unmatched. The CDR3 consists of 15 residues. The CDR3: CASSQLRQGTGELFF. The CDR3 nucleotides read TGCGCCAGCAGCCAGCTTAGACAGGGTACCGGGGAGCTGTTTTTT.

This clonotype was observed at least ten times. The chain has TRBV5-1 and TRBJ2-1; TRBD2 aligns across 12 bases. The CDR3 has 15 residues. With V trimmed by 0 bases and J by 7 bases, 2 bases remained unmatched. Germline loops: CDR1 SGHRS, CDR2 YFSETQ. In nucleotides, the CDR3 is TGCGCCAGCAGCTTGGCTAGCGGGGGGGCAAATGAGCAGTTCTTC. Translating gives CASSLASGGANEQFF.